This paragraph covers one TCR beta chain sequence. Sequencing used immunoSEQ multiplex PCR; TCRdb keeps in-frame clones, though not all of them. This repertoire shows 200,000 to 300,000 clones, about nine tenths found once; its top ten account for about 0.8%. The V end lost 4 bases, the J end lost 4 bases, and 10 bases lay between the germline ends. Germline V gives CDR1 LGHDT, CDR2 YNNKEL (reference sequence). This CDR3 comprises 13 residues. The data originate from a study of blood T cell repertoires in COVID-19. Study overall: The United States, Italy and Spain were the sources of the acute and convalescent COVID-19 samples. T cells, B-cell-depleted T cells, or PBMCs provided the cDNA or gDNA that served as material.

The sequence was collected from a man aged 30 to 45 with COVID-19, enrolled during active disease. The chain couples TRBV3-1 (or the pseudogene TRBV3-2) to TRBJ1-1, with D uncertain. The material sequenced was peripheral blood. This CDR3 reads CASSPHESTEAFF. The DNA for the CDR3 is TGTGCCAGCAGCCCCCACGAGTCCACTGAAGCTTTCTTT.